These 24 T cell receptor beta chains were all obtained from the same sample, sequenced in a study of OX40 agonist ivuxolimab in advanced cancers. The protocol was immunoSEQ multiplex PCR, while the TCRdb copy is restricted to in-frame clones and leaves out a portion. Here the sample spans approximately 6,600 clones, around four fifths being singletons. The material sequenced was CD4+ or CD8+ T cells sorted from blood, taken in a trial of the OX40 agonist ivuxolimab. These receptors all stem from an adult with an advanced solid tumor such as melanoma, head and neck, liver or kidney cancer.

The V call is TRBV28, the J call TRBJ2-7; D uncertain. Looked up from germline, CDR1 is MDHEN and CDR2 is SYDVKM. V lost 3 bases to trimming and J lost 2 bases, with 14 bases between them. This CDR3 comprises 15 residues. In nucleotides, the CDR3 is TGTGCCAGCAGTTTGGTGGCGGATACCCCCTACGAGCAGTACTTC. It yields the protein CASSLVADTPYEQYF.

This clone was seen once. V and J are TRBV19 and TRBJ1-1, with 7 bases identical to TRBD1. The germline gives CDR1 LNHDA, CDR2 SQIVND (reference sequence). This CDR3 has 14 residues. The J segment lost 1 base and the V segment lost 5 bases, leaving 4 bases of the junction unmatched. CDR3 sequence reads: CASSLQGWNTEAFF. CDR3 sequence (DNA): TGTGCCAGTAGTTTACAGGGGTGGAACACTGAAGCTTTCTTT.

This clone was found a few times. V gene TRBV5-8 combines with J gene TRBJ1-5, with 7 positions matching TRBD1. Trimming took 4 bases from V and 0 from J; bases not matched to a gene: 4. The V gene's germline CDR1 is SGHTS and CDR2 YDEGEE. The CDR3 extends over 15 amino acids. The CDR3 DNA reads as TGTGCCAGCAGCCGACAGGGATATAGCAATCAGCCCCAGCATTTT. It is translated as CASSRQGYSNQPQHF.

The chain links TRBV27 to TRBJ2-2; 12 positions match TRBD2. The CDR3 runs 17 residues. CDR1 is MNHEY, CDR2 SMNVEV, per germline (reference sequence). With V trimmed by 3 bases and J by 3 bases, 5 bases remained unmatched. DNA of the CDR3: TGTGCCAGCAGTTTCCTAGGGACTAGCGGGCACACCGGGGAGCTGTTTTTT. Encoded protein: CASSFLGTSGHTGELFF.

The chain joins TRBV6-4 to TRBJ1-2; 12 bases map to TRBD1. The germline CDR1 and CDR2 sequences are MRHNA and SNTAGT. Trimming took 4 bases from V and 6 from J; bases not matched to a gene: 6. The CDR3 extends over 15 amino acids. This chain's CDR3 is CASSAGTGGMDGYTF. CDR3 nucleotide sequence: TGTGCCAGCAGTGCCGGGACAGGGGGCATGGATGGCTACACCTTC.

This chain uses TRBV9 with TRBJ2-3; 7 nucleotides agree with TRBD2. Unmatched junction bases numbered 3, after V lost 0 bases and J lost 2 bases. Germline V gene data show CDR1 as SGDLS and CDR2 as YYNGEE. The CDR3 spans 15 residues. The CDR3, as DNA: TGTGCCAGCAGCGTAGGCGGGAGTCACACAGATACGCAGTATTTT. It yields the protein CASSVGGSHTDTQYF.

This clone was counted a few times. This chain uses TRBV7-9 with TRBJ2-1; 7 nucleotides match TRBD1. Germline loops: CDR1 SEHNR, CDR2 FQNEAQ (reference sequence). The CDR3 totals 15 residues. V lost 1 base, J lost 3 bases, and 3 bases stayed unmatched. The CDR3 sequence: CASSLGWDSYNEQFF. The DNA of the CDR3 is TGTGCCAGCAGCTTAGGTTGGGACAGCTACAATGAGCAGTTCTTC.

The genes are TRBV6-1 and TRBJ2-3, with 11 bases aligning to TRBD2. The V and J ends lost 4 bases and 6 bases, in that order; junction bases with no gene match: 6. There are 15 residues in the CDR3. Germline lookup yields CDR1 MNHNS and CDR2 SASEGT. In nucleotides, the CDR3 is TGTGCCAGCAGTGGGCTAGCGGGGGGAGGGGATACGCAGTATTTT. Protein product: CASSGLAGGGDTQYF.

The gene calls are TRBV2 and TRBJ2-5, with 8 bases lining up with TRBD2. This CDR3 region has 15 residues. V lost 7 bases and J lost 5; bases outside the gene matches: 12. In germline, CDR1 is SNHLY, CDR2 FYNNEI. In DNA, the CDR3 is TGTGCCAGCACCGACTTGGGACTAGGTGGTGAGACCCAGTACTTC. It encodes CASTDLGLGGETQYF.

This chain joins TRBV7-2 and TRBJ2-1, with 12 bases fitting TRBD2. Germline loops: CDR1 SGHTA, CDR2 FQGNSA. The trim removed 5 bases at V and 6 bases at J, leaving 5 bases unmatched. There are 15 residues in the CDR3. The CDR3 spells CASSLGLAGFNEQFF. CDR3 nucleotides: TGTGCCAGCAGCCTTGGACTAGCGGGATTCAATGAGCAGTTCTTC.

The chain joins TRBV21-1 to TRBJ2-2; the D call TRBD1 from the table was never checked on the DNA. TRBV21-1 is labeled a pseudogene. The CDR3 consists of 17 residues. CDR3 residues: CASSQEGQGIGAGELFF. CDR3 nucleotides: TGTGCCAGCAGCCAAGAAGGTCAGGGGATTGGTGCCGGGGAGCTGTTTTTT.

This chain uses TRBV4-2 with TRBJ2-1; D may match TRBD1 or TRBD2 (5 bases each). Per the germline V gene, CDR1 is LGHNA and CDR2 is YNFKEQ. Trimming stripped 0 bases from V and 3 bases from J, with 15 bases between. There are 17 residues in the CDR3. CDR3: CASSQDVGEDGYNEQFF. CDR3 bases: TGTGCCAGCAGCCAAGATGTGGGGGAAGACGGCTACAATGAGCAGTTCTTC.

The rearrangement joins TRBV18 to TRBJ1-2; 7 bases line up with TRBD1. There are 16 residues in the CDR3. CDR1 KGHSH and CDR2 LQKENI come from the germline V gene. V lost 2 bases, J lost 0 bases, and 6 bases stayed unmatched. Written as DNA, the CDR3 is TGTGCCAGCTCACCATCCAGGGGGGCTACTAACTATGGCTACACCTTC. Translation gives CASSPSRGATNYGYTF.

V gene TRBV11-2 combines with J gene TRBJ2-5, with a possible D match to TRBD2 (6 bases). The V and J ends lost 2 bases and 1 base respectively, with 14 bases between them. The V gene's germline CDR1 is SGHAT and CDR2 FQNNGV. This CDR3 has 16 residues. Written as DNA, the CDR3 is TGTGCCAGCAGCTTAAAGAGTCGGGAGATCCAAGAGACCCAGTACTTC. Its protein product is CASSLKSREIQETQYF.

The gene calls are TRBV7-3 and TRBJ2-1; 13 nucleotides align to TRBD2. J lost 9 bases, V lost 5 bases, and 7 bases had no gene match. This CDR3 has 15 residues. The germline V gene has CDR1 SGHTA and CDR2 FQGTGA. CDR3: CASSPGTSGVGEQFF. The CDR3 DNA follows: TGTGCCAGCAGCCCTGGGACTAGCGGGGTGGGTGAGCAGTTCTTC.

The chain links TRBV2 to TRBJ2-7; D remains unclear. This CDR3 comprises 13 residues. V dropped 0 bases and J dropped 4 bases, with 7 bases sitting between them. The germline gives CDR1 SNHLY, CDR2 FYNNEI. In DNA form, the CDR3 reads TGTGCCAGCAGTGAAGCGCCGAGGTACGAGCAGTACTTC. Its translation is CASSEAPRYEQYF.

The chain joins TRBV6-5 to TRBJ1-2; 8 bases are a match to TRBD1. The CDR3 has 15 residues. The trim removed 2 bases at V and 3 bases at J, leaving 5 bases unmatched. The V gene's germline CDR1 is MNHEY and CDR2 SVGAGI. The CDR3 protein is CASSYGAGGDYGYTF. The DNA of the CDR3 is TGTGCCAGCAGTTACGGGGCAGGGGGCGACTATGGCTACACCTTC.

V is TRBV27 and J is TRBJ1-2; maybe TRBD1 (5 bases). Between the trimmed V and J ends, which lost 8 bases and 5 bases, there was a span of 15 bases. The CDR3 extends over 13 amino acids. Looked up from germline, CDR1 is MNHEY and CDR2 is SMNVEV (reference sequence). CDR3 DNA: TGTGCCAGCGCGCTCCGGGGCGGGTATGGCTACACCTTC. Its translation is CASALRGGYGYTF.

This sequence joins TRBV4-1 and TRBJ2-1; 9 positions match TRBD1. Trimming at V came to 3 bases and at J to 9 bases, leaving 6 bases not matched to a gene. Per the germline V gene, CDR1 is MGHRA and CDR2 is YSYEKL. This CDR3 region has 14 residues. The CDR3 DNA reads TGCGCCAGCAGCCACTACTCGACAGGGGGTGAGCAGTTCTTC. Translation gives CASSHYSTGGEQFF.

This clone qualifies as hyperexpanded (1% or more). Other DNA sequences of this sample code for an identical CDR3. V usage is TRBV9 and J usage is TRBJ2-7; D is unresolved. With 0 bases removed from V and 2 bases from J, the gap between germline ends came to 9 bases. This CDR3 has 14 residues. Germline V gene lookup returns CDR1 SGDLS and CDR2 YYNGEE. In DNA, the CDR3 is TGTGCCAGCAGCGTAGGGCAGGTTCCCTACGAGCAGTACTTC. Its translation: CASSVGQVPYEQYF.

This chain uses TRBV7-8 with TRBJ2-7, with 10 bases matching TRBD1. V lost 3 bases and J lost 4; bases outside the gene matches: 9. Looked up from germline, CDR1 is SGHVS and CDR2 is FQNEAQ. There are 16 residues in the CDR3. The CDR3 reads CASSFQRTGGGYEQYF. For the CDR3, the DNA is TGTGCCAGCAGCTTTCAGCGGACAGGGGGTGGGTACGAGCAGTACTTC. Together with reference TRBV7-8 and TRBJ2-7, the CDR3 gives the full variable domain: GAGVSQSPRYKVAKRGQDVALRCDPISGHVSLFWYQQALGQGPEFLTYFQNEAQLDKSGLPSDRFFAERPEGSVSTLKIQRTQQEDSAVYLCASSFQRTGGGYEQYFGPGTRLTVT.

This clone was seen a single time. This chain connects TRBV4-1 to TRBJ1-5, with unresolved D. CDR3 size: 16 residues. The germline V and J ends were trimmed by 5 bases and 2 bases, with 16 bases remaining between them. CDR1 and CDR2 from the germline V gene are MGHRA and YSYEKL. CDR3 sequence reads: CASSAGRDLRNQPQHF. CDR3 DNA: TGCGCCAGCAGCGCAGGCCGGGATCTTCGCAATCAGCCCCAGCATTTT.

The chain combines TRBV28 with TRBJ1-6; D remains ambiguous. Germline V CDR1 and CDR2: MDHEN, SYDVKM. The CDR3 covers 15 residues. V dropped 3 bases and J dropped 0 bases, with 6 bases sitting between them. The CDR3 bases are TGTGCCAGCAGTTTGGAGGTCTCCTATAATTCACCCCTCCACTTT. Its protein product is CASSLEVSYNSPLHF.

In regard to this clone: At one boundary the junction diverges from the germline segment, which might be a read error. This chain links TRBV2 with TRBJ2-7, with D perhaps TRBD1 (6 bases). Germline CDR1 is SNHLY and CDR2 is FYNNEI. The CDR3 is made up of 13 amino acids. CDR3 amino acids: CASNRETSNEQYF. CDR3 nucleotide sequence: TGTGCGAGCAACAGGGAGACAAGCAACGAGCAGTACTTC.